These 15 T cell receptor beta chains came from one sample sequenced in a study of CXCR3-negative and CXCR3-positive naive CD8 T cells. Study results and caveats: Naive cells that were CXCR3-positive had more hydrophobic TRB CDR3s (compared with CXCR3-negative naive cells).

TRB cDNA was prepared as libraries by UMI-labeled 5' RACE. TCRdb re-analyzed the 5' RACE reads; it lists each CDR3 protein once, without DNA. The sample table sets out about 6,900 distinct CDR3 sequences. Which antigens these TCRs recognize remains unknown. The specimen sequenced was naive CXCR3+ CD8+ T cells from blood. Subset denoted: CD45RO-CCR7+CD27+CD95- naive CD8+ T cells expressing CXCR3 (TNR3+). These receptors came from a human donor in good health. Some clones in this sample may be carry-over from other donors' samples.

This rearrangement joins TRBV15 to TRBJ1-5. This CDR3 region has 16 residues. CDR1 and CDR2 from the germline V gene are LNHNV and YYDKDF (reference sequence). The CDR3: CATSEGDSFTDQPQHF.

The chain is built from TRBV4-3 and TRBJ2-5; the TCRdb call, TRBD2, lacks DNA for checking. The CDR3 extends over 18 amino acids. Germline V lookup: CDR1 LGHNA, CDR2 YSLEER. CDR3 protein: CASSPQVPSGATQETQYF.

The chain links TRBV6-8 to TRBJ2-7; TCRdb indicates TRBD1, and absent DNA this call remains unverified. This CDR3 is built from 13 residues. The V gene's germline CDR1 is MNHGY and CDR2 SAAAGT. The CDR3 loop is CASSYSRGEGQYF.

The V call is TRBV12-3 or TRBV12-4, the J call TRBJ2-1; TCRdb gives TRBD1 as the D gene, but with no DNA this cannot be confirmed. CDR3 length: 14 residues. Here the CDR3 reads CASSARDAYNEQFF.

The chain is built from TRBV29-1 and TRBJ2-2; TCRdb picks TRBD1, but there is no DNA to check that call. Germline CDR1 is SQVTM and CDR2 is ANQGSEA. The CDR3 is 14 amino acids. The CDR3 sequence is CSVEPRDNTGELFF.

CDR3 protein: CASSFGTGGFEQYF. The V call is TRBV12-3 or TRBV12-4, the J call TRBJ2-7; TCRdb reports TRBD1, a call that lacks DNA to check it against. The CDR3 has 14 residues.

In terms of frequency, this clonotype is medium-sized. The chain joins TRBV29-1 to TRBJ1-1; TCRdb gives TRBD1 as the D gene, but with no DNA this cannot be confirmed. There are 12 residues in the CDR3. From germline, CDR1 is SQVTM and CDR2 ANQGSEA. CDR3 residues: CSVDPSGVEAFF.

Its frequency marks this clonotype as medium-sized. The rearrangement links TRBV15 to TRBJ1-5. In germline, CDR1 is LNHNV, CDR2 YYDKDF (reference sequence). The CDR3 contains 14 residues. CDR3 sequence reads: CATSRDGMEQPQHF.

CDR3 sequence: CASSLAGITDTQYF. This chain connects TRBV13 to TRBJ2-3; with no DNA, the TCRdb D assignment of TRBD1 cannot be verified. Germline CDR1 PRHDT, CDR2 FYEKMQ (reference sequence). CDR3 length: 14 amino acids. Using reference TRBV13 and TRBJ2-3 for the parts outside the CDR3, the full variable domain is AAGVIQSPRHLIKEKRETATLKCYPIPRHDTVYWYQQGPGQDPQFLISFYEKMQSDKGSIPDRFSAQQFSDYHSELNMSSLELGDSALYFCASSLAGITDTQYFGPGTRLTVL.

This clonotype is deemed medium-sized by its frequency. The chain has TRBV5-1 and TRBJ2-1; TCRdb returns TRBD2, unconfirmable since there is no DNA. The CDR3 contains 16 residues. Looked up from germline, CDR1 is SGHRS and CDR2 is YFSETQ. The CDR3 reads CASSSTRDSGDNEQFF.

This chain joins TRBV10-3 and TRBJ1-1; the TCRdb call, TRBD1, lacks DNA for checking. The CDR3 contains 12 residues. Germline assignment: CDR1 ENHRY and CDR2 SYGVKD. The CDR3 is CAISAGDPLAFF.

This clonotype is medium-sized by frequency. The gene calls are TRBV29-1 and TRBJ2-2; there is no DNA to check the TCRdb D call of TRBD1. The CDR3 extends over 14 amino acids. Germline-derived CDR1 and CDR2 are SQVTM and ANQGSEA. Here the CDR3 reads CSVEGGGQTGELFF.

By frequency, this clonotype is medium-sized (0.01 to 0.1%). This chain connects TRBV29-1 to TRBJ1-4; there is no DNA to check the TCRdb D call of TRBD1. The length of the CDR3 is 14 residues. Germline assignment: CDR1 SQVTM and CDR2 ANQGSEA. CDR3 protein: CSVELPGQGEKLFF. Drawing the rest from reference TRBV29-1 and TRBJ1-4, the complete variable domain is SAVISQKPSRDICQRGTSLTIQCQVDSQVTMMFWYRQQPGQSLTLIATANQGSEATYESGFVIDKFPISRPNLTFSTLTVSNMSPEDSSIYLCSVELPGQGEKLFFGSGTQLSVL.

Its frequency marks this clonotype as medium-sized. J is TRBJ2-3 and V is TRBV12-3 or TRBV12-4; absent DNA, TCRdb's TRBD2 call cannot be checked. CDR3 length: 15 amino acids. CDR3 sequence reads: CASATNPAGVDTQYF.

The chain combines TRBV20-1 with TRBJ1-2; the D call of TRBD1 rests on TCRdb alone, since no DNA is present to check it. Germline V gives CDR1 DFQATT, CDR2 SNEGSKA (reference sequence). CDR3 length: 14 amino acids. This CDR3 reads CSAEDRGTTYGYTF.